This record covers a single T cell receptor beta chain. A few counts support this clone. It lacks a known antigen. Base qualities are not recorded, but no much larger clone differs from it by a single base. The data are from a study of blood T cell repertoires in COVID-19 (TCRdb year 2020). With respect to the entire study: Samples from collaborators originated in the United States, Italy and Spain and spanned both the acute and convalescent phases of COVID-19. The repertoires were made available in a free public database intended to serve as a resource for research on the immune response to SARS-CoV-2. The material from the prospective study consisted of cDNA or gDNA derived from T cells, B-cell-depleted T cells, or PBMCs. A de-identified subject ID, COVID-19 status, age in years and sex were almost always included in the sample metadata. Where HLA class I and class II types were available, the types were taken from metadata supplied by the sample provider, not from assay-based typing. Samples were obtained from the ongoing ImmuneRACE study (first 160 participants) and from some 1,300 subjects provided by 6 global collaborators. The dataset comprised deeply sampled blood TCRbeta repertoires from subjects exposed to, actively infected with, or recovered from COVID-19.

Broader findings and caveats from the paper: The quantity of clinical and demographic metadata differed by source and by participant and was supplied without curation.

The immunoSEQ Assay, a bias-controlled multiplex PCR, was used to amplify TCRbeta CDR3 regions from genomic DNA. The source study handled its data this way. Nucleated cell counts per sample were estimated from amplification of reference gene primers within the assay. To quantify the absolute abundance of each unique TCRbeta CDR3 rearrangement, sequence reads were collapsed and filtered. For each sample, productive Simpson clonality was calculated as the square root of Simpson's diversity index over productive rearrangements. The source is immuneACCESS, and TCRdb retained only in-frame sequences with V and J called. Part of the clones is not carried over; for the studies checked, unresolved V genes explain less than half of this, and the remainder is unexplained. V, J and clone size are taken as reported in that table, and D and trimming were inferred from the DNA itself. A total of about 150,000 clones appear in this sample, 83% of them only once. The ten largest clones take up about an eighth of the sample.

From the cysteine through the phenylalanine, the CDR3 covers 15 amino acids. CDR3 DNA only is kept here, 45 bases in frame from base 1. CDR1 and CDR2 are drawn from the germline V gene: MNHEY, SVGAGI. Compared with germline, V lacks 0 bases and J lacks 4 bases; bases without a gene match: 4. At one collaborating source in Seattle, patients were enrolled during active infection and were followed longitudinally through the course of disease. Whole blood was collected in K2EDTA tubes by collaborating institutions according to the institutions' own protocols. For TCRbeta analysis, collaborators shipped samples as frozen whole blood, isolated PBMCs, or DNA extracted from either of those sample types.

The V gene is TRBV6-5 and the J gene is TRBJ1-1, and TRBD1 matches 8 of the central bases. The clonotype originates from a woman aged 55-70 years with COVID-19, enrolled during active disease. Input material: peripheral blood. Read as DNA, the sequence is TGTGCCAGCAGTTACTCATACAGGGGGGCCACTGAAGCTTTCTTT. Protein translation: CASSYSYRGATEAFF.